This T cell receptor (beta chain) derives from a study of cytomegalovirus exposure and HLA in healthy donors listed by TCRdb under 2017. About the investigation overall: An earlier analysis of roughly 570 of the donors reported roughly 300 Gb of sequence data and around 100 million unique TCR beta sequences obtained from some 200 million T cells. An early release covering some 640 HLA-typed donors comprised about 290 gigabases of sequencing data and tens of millions of unique TCR sequences. Of the 398 genotyped donors, approximately 80% fell in the genetic ancestry cluster associated with self-reported Caucasian donors. The study aimed to test whether cataloging public T cell receptors could reveal signatures of past pathogen exposure. The T cell repertoires of several hundred subjects were profiled by immunosequencing and related to cytomegalovirus serostatus. Besides the first cohort of around 700 subjects, a separate validation cohort made up of 120 different subjects was used. The study combined high-throughput TCR immunosequencing, statistical association of individual TCRs with disease status, and machine learning to predict cytomegalovirus infection status. To study patterns of TCR occurrence, a later analysis re-analyzed previously published TCR beta repertoires from 666 donors and added high-resolution HLA genotyping. The later analysis used no new phenotypic data to find candidate immune exposures, relying instead on TCR beta sequences and their occurrence across donors. An earlier analysis of several hundred of the donors used high-throughput TCR beta sequencing to judge whether each TCR beta V gene segment behaved as functional or pseudogenic. Donor age, sex, ethnicity and CMV serostatus were compiled together with the repertoire data. In a later genetic analysis, genome-wide SNP genotypes for 398 of the 666 donors were used, and that subset was treated as a discovery cohort. Every repertoire in the discovery cohort had been generated on one and the same sequencing platform. HLA typing included class I and class II loci at four-digit resolution. The number of donors typed differed by locus, with roughly 620-630 for A, B, C, DRB1 and DQB1, roughly 550 for DQA1, 600 to 610 for DPA1, and 400 to 490 for DPB1. Because of strong linkage in the cohort, roughly five DR-DQ haplotypes were treated as single units for association and clustering. On average, roughly 200,000 unique TCR beta nucleotide sequences were sequenced per donor among a few hundred genotyped donors of the cohort, with 15% to 20% of those sequences being non-productive.

Concerning this clone itself: Its antigen is not yet known.

CDR3 length: 16 amino acids, cysteine to phenylalanine. Of all the DNA, just the CDR3 is kept, 48 bases in frame from base 1. CDR1 and CDR2 are drawn from the germline V gene: SGHRS, YFSETQ. V loses 0 bases at its end and J loses 7 bases; junction bases beyond the gene matches: 7. Library preparation used the immunoSEQ multiplex PCR assay. The multiplex PCR relied on a mix of 60 forward primers for TCR Vbeta segments and 13 reverse primers for TCR Jbeta segments. A multiplex PCR assay on genomic DNA amplified the CDR3 region of rearranged TCR beta genes. On the Illumina HiSeq System, the amplified TCR beta libraries were sequenced as 87-base-pair reads. On the study's bioinformatics: Across the 670 or so repertoires, a later analysis counted some 80 million unique TCR beta chains, around 11 million of which were shared by at least two donors. Raw reads were error-corrected and collapsed into unique sequences with a nearest-neighbor algorithm that merged closely related sequences to remove PCR and sequencing errors. CDR3 sequences were aligned to IMGT reference sequences to assign V, D and J gene segments. For a sequence to be retained, a match of at least six nucleotides was required to both a V gene segment and a J gene segment. A rearrangement was called productive if the CDR3 had no stop codons and remained in frame with V and J, and every other rearrangement was called non-productive. Following IMGT convention, CDR3 was defined as the stretch from the second conserved V-encoded cysteine up to the conserved J-encoded phenylalanine. In an earlier analysis of roughly 580 of the donors, sequences lacking an unambiguous match to a single V gene segment were excluded. An earlier analysis of approximately 590 of the donors classified V segments as functional when productive rearrangements were above 56.7% and as segregating when the standard deviation between donors was above 5%. To diagnose cytomegalovirus status from the catalog of TCR beta chain sequences, a statistical classification framework was built. In a later analysis, V and J genes were assigned by comparing TCR nucleotide sequences against IMGT/GENE-DB human TR gene sequences. A later analysis assigned CDR3 sequences and most-parsimonious VDJ recombination scenarios with the TCRdist pipeline. In a later analysis, each TCR beta chain was defined by its CDR3 amino acid sequence together with its V-gene family, and reads without a unique V-gene family were excluded. In a later analysis, approximately 640 highly shared, low-generation-probability nucleotide sequences were removed to address suspected cross-contamination and a sequencing artifact. A later analysis calculated a clonal expansion index for each public chain from normalized within-repertoire ranks of inferred template counts. A later analysis computed generation probabilities with a VDJ recombination model fitted to out-of-frame rearrangements, and checked the results against IGoR. In a later analysis, TCR-TCR, TCR-HLA and TCR-CMV co-occurrence was scored with hypergeometric tests, and a repertoire-size bias correction was applied to TCR pairs. In a later analysis, false discovery rates were estimated by permuting HLA or CMV assignments 20 times. A later analysis grouped co-occurring TCRs with DBSCAN, adding TCRdist sequence similarity when clustering within HLA-allele-positive subsets. Repertoires with fewer than 30,000 or more than 120,000 public chains, plus five repertoires with anomalous nucleotide sharing, were excluded from co-occurrence clustering. Imported from immuneACCESS, the table was reduced by TCRdb to in-frame sequences with V and J called. These copies leave out some clones; in studies compared against another copy, an unresolved V gene accounts for under half, and the cause of the remainder is not known. From that table come the V and J calls and clone size; the DNA was used to work out D and trimming. The table for this sample records tens of thousands of clones. The ten largest account for approximately 10% of the sample.

The cohort was made up of around 720 healthy bone marrow donors. At the time of sampling, all cohort members were nominally healthy, though unrecorded immune exposures were likely present. The donor tested CMV seropositive and was one of the 289 seropositive cohort members. A peripheral blood sample was collected from each donor, and TCR beta sequencing was performed on peripheral blood mononuclear cells. The Qiagen DNeasy Blood Extraction Kit was used to extract genomic DNA from the blood cell samples. What the study reported, not specific to this receptor: Because counts were too low, approximately 15 rarely observed V segments, including chromosome 9 orphons, were excluded from the earlier analysis of about 500 of the donors. Because the 87-base-pair reads could not distinguish some IMGT-functional V segments, including TRBV6-2 and TRBV6-3, those segments were excluded. Linkage disequilibrium might explain the correlated functional status among segregating V segments, but an unknown experimental factor could not be ruled out. When HLA alleles, especially DR and DQ, strongly co-occurred, TCR associations were difficult to assign to individual alleles. A cluster of highly shared sequence variants was judged likely to represent a technical artifact of the sequencing pipeline. The study gave a list of 150 to 200 TCR beta chains associated with cytomegalovirus. In a later genetic analysis, fewer N-insertions in productive TCRs were reported among donors in an Asian-associated ancestry cluster than the roughly 700-donor mean. In a later analysis, the rate of TCR association differed among HLA loci, with DRB1 alleles having the most associated TCRs and HLA-C alleles having the fewest. A later analysis reported that several top co-occurrence clusters appeared linked to parvovirus B19, influenza, CMV and Epstein-Barr virus. In this cohort, only TCR beta chains were sequenced, and detectable features were limited by the absence of alpha or paired-chain data. A later analysis found that HLA-associated TCR beta chains were more clonally expanded and had lower generation probabilities than equally common non-associated chains. For the cohort, immune exposure information was limited to CMV serostatus. Across donors, most TCR sequences were observed very rarely, whereas some public TCRs were present in many individuals. In vitro tests confirmed that a few of the cytomegalovirus-associated TCR beta chains recognize cytomegalovirus antigens. Because some donors lacked HLA typing at each locus, the association tests relied only on the typed subset. At a false discovery rate of 0.05, a later analysis linked 15,000 to 20,000 TCR beta sequences to specific HLA alleles. The authors suggested that the approach could potentially be generalized to other disease states and immunological phenotypes. In both the original and validation cohorts, the classifier was reported to diagnose cytomegalovirus status with high specificity and sensitivity. A further reported finding was that TCR beta sequences accurately predicted the HLA-A and HLA-B alleles for most subjects in the first cohort. In an earlier analysis of some 500 of the donors, most TCR beta V segments were observed in productive rearrangements about 87% or about 30% of the time, broadly matching IMGT annotations. In a later analysis, most CMV-associated TCR beta chains were found to appear HLA-restricted, with HLA associations seemingly driven largely by CMV exposure. Sequencing depth was assumed to be roughly uniform across donors in the presence/absence analyses, though that assumption may not hold. An association between a missense DCLRE1C variant and V-gene and J-gene trimming of TCR beta chains was found in a later genetic analysis and replicated in an independent cohort.

The receptor's source is a man aged 35 to 55 in good health and CMV-seropositive. Sequencing input: PBMCs. This chain is built from TRBV5-1 and TRBJ2-1, and 10 bases in between align with TRBD2. The CDR3 protein sequence reads: CASSLGGLAAANEQFF. The nucleotides are TGCGCCAGCAGCTTGGGTGGACTAGCGGCTGCGAATGAGCAGTTCTTC.